This TCR beta chain was profiled in a study of cytomegalovirus exposure and HLA in healthy donors. Overall study results and limits: Excluded: some indistinguishable V segments such as TRBV6-2 and TRBV6-3.

The V and J ends lost 4 bases and 4 bases respectively, with 20 bases between them. The CDR3 has 16 amino acids. Germline CDR1 reads MGHRA; CDR2 reads YSYEKL. PCR involved 60 Vbeta and 13 Jbeta primers. Sequencing used immunoSEQ multiplex PCR; TCRdb keeps in-frame clones, though not all of them. This table has some 50,000 clones, roughly 70% appearing once. This clone was counted a few times. Its cognate antigen is unknown. Sequenced material: PBMCs. V and J are TRBV4-1 and TRBJ2-7; perhaps TRBD2 as D (6 bases). The TCR was taken from a woman aged 45-65 years in good health and CMV-seropositive. This chain's CDR3 is CASSRNALGGNYEQYF. The CDR3 DNA sequence: TGCGCCAGCAGCCGGAATGCTCTTGGAGGGAATTACGAGCAGTACTTC.